The TCR beta chain under discussion was sequenced for a study of T cells in Graves' hyperthyroidism and ophthalmopathy. There were TCR beta CDR3 regions amplified from RNA transcripts. RT-PCR in the first round (using the HTBI primer set) targeted the TCR CDR3. TCRdb processed the multiplex PCR reads anew with MiXCR; each CDR3 protein has one entry. The table lists approximately 700,000 distinct CDR3 sequences, approximately 16% of them singletons. From germline, CDR1 is SNHLY and CDR2 FYNNEI. The CDR3 covers 15 residues. Trimming took 0 bases from V and 3 from J, leaving 9 bases between them. The sample consisted of blood. The chain has TRBV2 and TRBJ1-5, with no clear D. This receptor was identified in a man between 18 and 29 years old with Graves' hyperthyroidism. DNA of the CDR3: TGTGCCAGCAGTGAAGCCCGCGGATTCAATCAGCCCCAGCATTTT. The encoded protein is CASSEARGFNQPQHF.